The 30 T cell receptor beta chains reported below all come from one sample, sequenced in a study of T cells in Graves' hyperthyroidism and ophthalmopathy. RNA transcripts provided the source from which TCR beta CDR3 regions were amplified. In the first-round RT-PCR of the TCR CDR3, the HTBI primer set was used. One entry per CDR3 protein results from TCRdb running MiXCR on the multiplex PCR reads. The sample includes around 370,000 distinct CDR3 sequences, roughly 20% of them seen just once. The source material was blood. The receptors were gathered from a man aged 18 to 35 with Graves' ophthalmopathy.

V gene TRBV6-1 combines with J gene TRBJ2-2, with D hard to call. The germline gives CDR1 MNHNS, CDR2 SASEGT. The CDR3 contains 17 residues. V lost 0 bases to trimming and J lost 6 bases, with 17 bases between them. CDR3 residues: CASSEALGLNLPGELFF. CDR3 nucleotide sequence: TGTGCCAGCAGTGAAGCTCTCGGGTTAAACCTTCCCGGGGAGCTGTTTTTT.

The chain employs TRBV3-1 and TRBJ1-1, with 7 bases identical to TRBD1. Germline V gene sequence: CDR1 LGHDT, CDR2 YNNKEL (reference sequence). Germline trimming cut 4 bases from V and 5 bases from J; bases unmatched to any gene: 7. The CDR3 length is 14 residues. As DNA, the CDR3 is TGTGCCAGCAGCCCTTCAGGGGGGGAGACTGAAGCTTTCTTT. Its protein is CASSPSGGETEAFF.

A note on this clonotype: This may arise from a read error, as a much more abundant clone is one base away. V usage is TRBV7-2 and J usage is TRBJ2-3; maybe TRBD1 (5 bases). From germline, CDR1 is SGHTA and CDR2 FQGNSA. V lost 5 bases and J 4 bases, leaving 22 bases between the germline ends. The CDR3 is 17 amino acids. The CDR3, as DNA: TGTGCCAGCAGCGGGCAAGGGGCCCAGGGAAGGCCAGATACGCAGTATTTT. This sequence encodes CASSGQGAQGRPDTQYF.

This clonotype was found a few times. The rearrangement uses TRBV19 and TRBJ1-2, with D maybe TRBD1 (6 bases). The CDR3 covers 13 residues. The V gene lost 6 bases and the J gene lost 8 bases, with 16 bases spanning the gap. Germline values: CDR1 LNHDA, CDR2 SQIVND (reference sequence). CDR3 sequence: CASRRQGRDGYTF. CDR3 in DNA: TGTGCCAGTAGACGTCAGGGGCGAGACGGCTACACCTTC.

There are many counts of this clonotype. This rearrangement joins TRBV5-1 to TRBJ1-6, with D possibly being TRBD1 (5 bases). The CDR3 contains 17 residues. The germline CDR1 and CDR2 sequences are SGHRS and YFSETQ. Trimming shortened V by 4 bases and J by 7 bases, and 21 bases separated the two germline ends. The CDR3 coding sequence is TGCGCCAGCAGCGAGAGTGGACGGGACGGCAGAAATTCACCCCTCCACTTT. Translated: CASSESGRDGRNSPLHF.

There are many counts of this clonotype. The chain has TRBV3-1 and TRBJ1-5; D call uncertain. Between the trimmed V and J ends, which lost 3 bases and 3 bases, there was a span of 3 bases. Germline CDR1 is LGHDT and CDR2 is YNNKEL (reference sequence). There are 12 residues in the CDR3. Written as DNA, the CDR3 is TGTGCCAGCAGCCAGATCAATCAGCCCCAGCATTTT. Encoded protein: CASSQINQPQHF.

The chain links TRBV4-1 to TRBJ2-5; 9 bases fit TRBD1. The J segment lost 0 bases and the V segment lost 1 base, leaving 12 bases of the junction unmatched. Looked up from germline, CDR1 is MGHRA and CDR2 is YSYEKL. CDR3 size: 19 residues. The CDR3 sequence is CASSQGGQGRGSYQETQYF. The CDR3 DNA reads TGCGCCAGCAGCCAAGGGGGACAGGGAAGAGGGTCGTACCAAGAGACCCAGTACTTC.

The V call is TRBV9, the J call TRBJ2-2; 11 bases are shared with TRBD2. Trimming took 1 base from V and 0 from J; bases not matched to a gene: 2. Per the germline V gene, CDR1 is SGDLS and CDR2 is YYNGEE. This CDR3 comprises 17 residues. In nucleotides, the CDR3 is TGTGCCAGCAGCGTAACTAGCGGGGGCGCGAACACCGGGGAGCTGTTTTTT. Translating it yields CASSVTSGGANTGELFF.

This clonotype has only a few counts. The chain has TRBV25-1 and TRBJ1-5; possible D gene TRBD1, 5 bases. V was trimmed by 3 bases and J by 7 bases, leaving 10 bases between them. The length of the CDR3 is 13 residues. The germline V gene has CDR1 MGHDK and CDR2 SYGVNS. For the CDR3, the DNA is TGTGCCAGCAGTGAGGGTGGGGCACAGCCCCAGCATTTT. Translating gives CASSEGGAQPQHF. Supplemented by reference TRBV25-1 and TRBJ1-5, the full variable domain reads EADIYQTPRYLVIGTGKKITLECSQTMGHDKMYWYQQDPGMELHLIHYSYGVNSTEKGDLSSESTVSRIRTEHFPLTLESARPSHTSQYLCASSEGGAQPQHFGDGTRLSIL.

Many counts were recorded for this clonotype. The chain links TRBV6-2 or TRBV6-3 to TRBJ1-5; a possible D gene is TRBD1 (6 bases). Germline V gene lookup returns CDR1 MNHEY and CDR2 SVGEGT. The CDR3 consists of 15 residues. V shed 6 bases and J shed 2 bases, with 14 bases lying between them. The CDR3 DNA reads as TGTGCCAGCAGGGACGGGGGGCTTGGCAATCAGCCCCAGCATTTT. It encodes CASRDGGLGNQPQHF.

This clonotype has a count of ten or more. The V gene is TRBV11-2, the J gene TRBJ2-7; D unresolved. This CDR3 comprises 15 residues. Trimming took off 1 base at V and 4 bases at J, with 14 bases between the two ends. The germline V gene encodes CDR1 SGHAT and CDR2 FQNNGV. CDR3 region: CASSLAEDGEYEQYF. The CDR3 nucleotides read TGTGCCAGCAGCTTAGCCGAGGACGGAGAGTACGAGCAGTACTTC.

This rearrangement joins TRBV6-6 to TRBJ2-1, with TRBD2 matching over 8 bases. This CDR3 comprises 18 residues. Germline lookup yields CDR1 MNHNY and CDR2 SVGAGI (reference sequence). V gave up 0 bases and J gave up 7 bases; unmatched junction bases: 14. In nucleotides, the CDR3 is TGTGCCAGCAGTTACTCGGCGGATAGCGGGATTCGACAGAATGAGCAGTTCTTC. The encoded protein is CASSYSADSGIRQNEQFF.

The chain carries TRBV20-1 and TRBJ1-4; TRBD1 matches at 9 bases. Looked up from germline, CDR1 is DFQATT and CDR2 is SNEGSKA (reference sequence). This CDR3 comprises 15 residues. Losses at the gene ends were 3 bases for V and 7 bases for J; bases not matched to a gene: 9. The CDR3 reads CSARGGTGFSEKLFF. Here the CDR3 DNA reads TGCAGTGCTAGGGGGGGGACAGGGTTTAGTGAAAAACTGTTTTTT.

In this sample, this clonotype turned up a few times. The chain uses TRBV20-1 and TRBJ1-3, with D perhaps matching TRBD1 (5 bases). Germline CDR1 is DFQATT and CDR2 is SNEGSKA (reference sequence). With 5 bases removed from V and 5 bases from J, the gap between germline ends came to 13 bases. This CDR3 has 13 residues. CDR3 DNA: TGCAGTGCTTCCGACAGCGACCGAAACACCATATATTTT. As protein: CSASDSDRNTIYF.

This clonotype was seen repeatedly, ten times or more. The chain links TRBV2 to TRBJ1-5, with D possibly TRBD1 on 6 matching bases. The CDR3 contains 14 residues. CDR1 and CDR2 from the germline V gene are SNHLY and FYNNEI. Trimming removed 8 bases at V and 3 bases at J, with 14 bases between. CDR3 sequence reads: CASCGRGDNQPQHF. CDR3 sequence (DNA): TGTGCCAGCTGCGGCAGGGGAGACAATCAGCCCCAGCATTTT.

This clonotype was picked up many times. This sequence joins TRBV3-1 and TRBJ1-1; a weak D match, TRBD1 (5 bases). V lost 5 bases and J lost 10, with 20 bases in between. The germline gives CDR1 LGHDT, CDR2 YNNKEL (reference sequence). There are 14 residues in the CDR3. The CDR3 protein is CASSDPGTPLGAFF. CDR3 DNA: TGTGCCAGCAGCGACCCCGGGACTCCCCTAGGAGCTTTCTTT.

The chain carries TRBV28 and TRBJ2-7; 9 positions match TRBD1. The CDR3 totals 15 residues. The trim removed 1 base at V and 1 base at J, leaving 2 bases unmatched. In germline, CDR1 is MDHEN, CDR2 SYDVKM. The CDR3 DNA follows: TGTGCCAGCAGTTTATTAGGGACAGGGTCCTACGAGCAGTACTTC. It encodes CASSLLGTGSYEQYF.

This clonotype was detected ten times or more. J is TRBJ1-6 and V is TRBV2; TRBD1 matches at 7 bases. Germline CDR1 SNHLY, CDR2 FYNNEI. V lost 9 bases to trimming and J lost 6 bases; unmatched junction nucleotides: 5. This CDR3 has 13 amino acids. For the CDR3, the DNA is TGTGCCAGTCCGGGACAGACTAATTCACCCCTCCACTTT. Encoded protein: CASPGQTNSPLHF.

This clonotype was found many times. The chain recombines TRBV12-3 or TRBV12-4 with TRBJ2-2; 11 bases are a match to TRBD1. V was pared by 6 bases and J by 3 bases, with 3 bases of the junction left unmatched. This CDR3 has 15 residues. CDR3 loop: CASRRGQGDTGELFF. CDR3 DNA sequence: TGTGCCAGCAGGCGGGGACAGGGGGACACCGGGGAGCTGTTTTTT.

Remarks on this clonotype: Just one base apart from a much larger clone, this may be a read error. The CDR3 DNA reads as TGTGCCAGCAGAGGACAGGACTCCTACGAGCAGTACTTC. Its translation is CASRGQDSYEQYF. This chain joins TRBV6-1 and TRBJ2-7; 7 bases map to TRBD1. Germline CDR1 is MNHNS and CDR2 is SASEGT. CDR3 length equals 13 residues. Trimming at V came to 6 bases and at J to 0 bases, leaving 2 bases not matched to a gene.

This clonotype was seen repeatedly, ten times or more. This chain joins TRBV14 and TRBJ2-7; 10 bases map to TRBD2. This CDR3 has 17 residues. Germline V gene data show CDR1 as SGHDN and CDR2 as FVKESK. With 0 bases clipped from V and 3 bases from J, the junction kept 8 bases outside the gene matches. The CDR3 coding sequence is TGTGCCAGCAGCCAAGATCCTCCTAGCGGGGGAGACTACGAGCAGTACTTC. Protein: CASSQDPPSGGDYEQYF.

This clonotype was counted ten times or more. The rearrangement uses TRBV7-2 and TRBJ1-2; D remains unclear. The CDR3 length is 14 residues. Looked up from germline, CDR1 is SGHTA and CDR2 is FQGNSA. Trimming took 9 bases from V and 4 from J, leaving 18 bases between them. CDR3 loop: CARPPDGRTYGYTF. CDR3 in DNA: TGTGCCAGGCCCCCGGACGGACGCACCTATGGCTACACCTTC.

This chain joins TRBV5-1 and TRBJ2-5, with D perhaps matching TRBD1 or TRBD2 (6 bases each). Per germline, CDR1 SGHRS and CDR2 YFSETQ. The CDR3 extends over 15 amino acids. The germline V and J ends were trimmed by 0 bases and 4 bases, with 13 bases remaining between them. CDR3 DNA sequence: TGCGCCAGCAGCTTGGAACAGGGAGGAACAGAGACCCAGTACTTC. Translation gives CASSLEQGGTETQYF.

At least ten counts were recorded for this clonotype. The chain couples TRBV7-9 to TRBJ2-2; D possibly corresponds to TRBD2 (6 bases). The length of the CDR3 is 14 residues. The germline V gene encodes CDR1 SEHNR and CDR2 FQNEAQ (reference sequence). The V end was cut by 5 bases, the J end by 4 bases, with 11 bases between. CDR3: CASSRMGGTGELFF. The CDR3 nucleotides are TGTGCCAGCAGCCGAATGGGGGGCACCGGGGAGCTGTTTTTT.

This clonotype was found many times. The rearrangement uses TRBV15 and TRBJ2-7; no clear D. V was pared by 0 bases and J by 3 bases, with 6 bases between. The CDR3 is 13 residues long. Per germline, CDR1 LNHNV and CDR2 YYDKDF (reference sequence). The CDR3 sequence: CATSRDRVYEQYF. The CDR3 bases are TGTGCCACCAGCAGAGATCGGGTCTACGAGCAGTACTTC.

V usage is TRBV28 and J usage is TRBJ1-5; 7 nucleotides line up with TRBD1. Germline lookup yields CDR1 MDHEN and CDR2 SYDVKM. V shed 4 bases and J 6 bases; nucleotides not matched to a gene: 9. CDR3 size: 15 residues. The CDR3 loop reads CASSSRKGGFQPQHF. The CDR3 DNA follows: TGTGCCAGCAGTTCCCGAAAAGGGGGCTTTCAGCCCCAGCATTTT.

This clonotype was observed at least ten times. CDR3 bases: TGTGCCAGCAGGCAGGGTAACCTGAACACTGAAGCTTTCTTT. The encoded protein is CASRQGNLNTEAFF. This chain uses TRBV6-1 with TRBJ1-1; possible D gene TRBD1, 5 bases. Trimming took 6 bases from V and 0 from J, leaving 11 bases between them. The CDR3 runs 14 residues. Germline V gives CDR1 MNHNS, CDR2 SASEGT.

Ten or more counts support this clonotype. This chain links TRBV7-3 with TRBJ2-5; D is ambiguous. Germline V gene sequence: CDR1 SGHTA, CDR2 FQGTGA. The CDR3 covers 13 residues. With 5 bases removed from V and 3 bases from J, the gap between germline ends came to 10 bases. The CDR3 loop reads CASSPQAEETQYF. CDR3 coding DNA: TGTGCCAGCAGCCCTCAGGCAGAAGAGACCCAGTACTTC.

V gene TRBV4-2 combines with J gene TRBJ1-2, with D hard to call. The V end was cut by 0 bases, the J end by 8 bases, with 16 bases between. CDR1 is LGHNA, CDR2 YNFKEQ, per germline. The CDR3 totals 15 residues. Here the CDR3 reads CASSQDGLEGGGYTF. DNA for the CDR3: TGTGCCAGCAGCCAAGATGGGCTCGAGGGAGGGGGCTACACCTTC.

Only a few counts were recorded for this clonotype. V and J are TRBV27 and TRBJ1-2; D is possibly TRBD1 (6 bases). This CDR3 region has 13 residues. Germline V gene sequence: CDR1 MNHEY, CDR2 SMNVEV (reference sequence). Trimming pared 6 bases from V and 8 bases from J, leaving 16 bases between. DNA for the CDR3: TGTGCCAGCAGCCAAGACAGGCTCGGAGGCTACACCTTC. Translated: CASSQDRLGGYTF.